This section outlines one T cell receptor beta chain sequence together with its context. Its antigen is unidentified. All the people who gave samples were healthy bone marrow donors. The data were obtained in a study of cytomegalovirus exposure and HLA in healthy donors. Primers: 60 Vbeta forward and 13 Jbeta reverse. In the authors' workflow: The count from a later analysis was tens of millions of unique TCR beta chains, about 9.9 million of them shared. Libraries were prepared by immunoSEQ multiplex PCR; TCRdb keeps only in-frame clonotypes and omits some of them. V, J and clone size are those of that table, while D and trimming were read from the DNA. This sample yields 100,000 to 150,000 clones, of which about 83% are seen a single time; 5.2% belongs to the top ten. Study findings and constraints: Another analysis was done later, and it associated roughly 15,000 TCR beta sequences with HLA alleles at 0.05 false discovery rate. Most of the TCR beta V segments (in an earlier analysis) were productive either about 87% or about 30% of the time.

Specimen: PBMCs. The source is a woman in her twenties or thirties in good health and CMV-seronegative.

This chain's CDR3 is CASSPLTGAFYEQYF. The CDR3 DNA reads as TGTGCCAGCAGCCCGCTGACGGGAGCCTTCTACGAGCAGTACTTC. This chain joins TRBV7-9 and TRBJ2-7, with TRBD2 as a possible D gene (6 bases). V gave up 5 bases and J gave up 3 bases, with 17 bases separating them. The CDR3 is made up of 15 amino acids. CDR1 and CDR2 from the germline V gene are SEHNR and FQNEAQ (reference sequence).